A single sample gave rise to the 14 T cell receptor beta chains below, sequenced in a study of OX40 agonist ivuxolimab in advanced cancers. Some clones are missing from TCRdb's copy, which holds only in-frame ones; the method was immunoSEQ multiplex PCR. This sample has 58,000 or so clones, with 65% to 90% found just once. This material consisted of CD4+ or CD8+ T cells sorted from blood, taken in a trial of the OX40 agonist ivuxolimab. The source is an adult with an advanced solid tumor such as melanoma, head and neck, liver or kidney cancer.

The genes are TRBV18 and TRBJ2-6, with a possible D match to TRBD2 (6 bases). Looked up from germline, CDR1 is KGHSH and CDR2 is LQKENI. This CDR3 is built from 14 residues. V lost 8 bases and J 1 base, leaving 9 bases between the germline ends. CDR3 amino acids: CASRRGSGANVLTF. In nucleotides, the CDR3 is TGTGCCAGCCGGCGGGGATCTGGGGCCAACGTCCTGACTTTC.

This sequence joins TRBV5-4 and TRBJ2-5; 11 nucleotides line up with TRBD2. CDR1 and CDR2 from the germline V gene are SGHNT and YYREEE (reference sequence). The length of the CDR3 is 14 residues. With 4 bases clipped from V and 5 bases from J, the junction kept 4 bases outside the gene matches. The CDR3 DNA follows: TGTGCCAGCAGCCTAGCGGGAGGTTGGGAGACCCAGTACTTC. Translating it yields CASSLAGGWETQYF.

This chain links TRBV9 with TRBJ1-3, with D hard to call. The CDR3 is 15 amino acids. Between the trimmed V and J ends, which lost 2 bases and 2 bases, there was a span of 11 bases. The V gene's germline CDR1 is SGDLS and CDR2 YYNGEE. The CDR3 sequence is CASSVSGLPGNTIYF. CDR3 bases: TGTGCCAGCAGCGTCTCAGGACTCCCTGGAAACACCATATATTTT.

V gene TRBV30 combines with J gene TRBJ2-5; maybe TRBD1 (5 bases). In germline, CDR1 is GTSNPN, CDR2 SVGIG (reference sequence). This CDR3 has 12 amino acids. The germline V and J ends were trimmed by 3 bases and 5 bases, with 10 bases remaining between them. The CDR3 here is CAWRVQGETQYF. DNA of the CDR3: TGTGCCTGGAGGGTCCAGGGTGAGACCCAGTACTTC.

V gene TRBV6-5 combines with J gene TRBJ1-1, with D unclear. The germline V gene has CDR1 MNHEY and CDR2 SVGAGI. CDR3 length: 10 residues. Trimming pared 8 bases from V and 8 bases from J, leaving 9 bases between. The CDR3: CASVRTEAFF. The DNA for the CDR3 is TGTGCCAGCGTTAGGACCGAAGCTTTCTTT.

The chain employs TRBV18 and TRBJ2-6; no firm D call. Germline lookup yields CDR1 KGHSH and CDR2 LQKENI. V gave up 5 bases and J gave up 5 bases, with 13 bases separating them. The CDR3 length is 15 residues. The CDR3 nucleotides are TGTGCCAGCTCAGTTAAACAAAGTCGGGCCAACGTCCTGACTTTC. This sequence encodes CASSVKQSRANVLTF.

This clone was seen once. V is TRBV6-1 and J is TRBJ2-7; D perhaps matches TRBD2 (7 bases). V lost 8 bases and J lost 5, with 19 bases in between. Germline values: CDR1 MNHNS, CDR2 SASEGT. CDR3 length: 14 residues. The CDR3 nucleotides are TGTGCCAGCCGTAGAAGGGGGGGGCCGCACGAGCAGTACTTC. Protein product: CASRRRGGPHEQYF.

The chain combines TRBV2 with TRBJ1-3, with TRBD1 matching 7 bases. CDR1 is SNHLY, CDR2 FYNNEI, per germline. Unmatched junction bases numbered 10, after V lost 6 bases and J lost 5 bases. CDR3 size: 15 residues. The chain's CDR3 is CASSVDRELRNTIYF. The CDR3 bases are TGTGCCAGCAGCGTCGACAGGGAGCTACGAAACACCATATATTTT.

V is TRBV7-9 and J is TRBJ2-5, with TRBD1 matching 8 bases. Germline assignment: CDR1 SEHNR and CDR2 FQNEAQ (reference sequence). The trim removed 0 bases at V and 7 bases at J, leaving 4 bases unmatched. The CDR3 consists of 14 residues. The CDR3 sequence is CASSLAQGARTQYF. In DNA form, the CDR3 reads TGTGCCAGCAGCTTAGCTCAGGGGGCACGGACCCAGTACTTC.

The V gene is TRBV5-1, the J gene TRBJ2-3, with 10 nucleotides matching TRBD2. With 2 bases clipped from V and 3 bases from J, the junction kept 15 bases outside the gene matches. Germline-derived CDR1 and CDR2 are SGHRS and YFSETQ. The CDR3 totals 19 residues. CDR3 loop: CASSFSGATSGMSTDTQYF. The CDR3, as DNA: TGCGCCAGCAGCTTTAGTGGTGCCACTAGCGGGATGTCGACAGATACGCAGTATTTT.

The chain joins TRBV6-6 to TRBJ2-2; no reliable D call. Germline V gene data show CDR1 as MNHNY and CDR2 as SVGAGI (reference sequence). The CDR3 is 14 amino acids. Trimming stripped 2 bases from V and 4 bases from J, with 8 bases between. Here the CDR3 reads CASSYSSGTGELFF. CDR3 nucleotide sequence: TGTGCCAGCAGTTACAGCTCGGGCACCGGGGAGCTGTTTTTT.

This chain connects TRBV5-4 to TRBJ2-5; 9 bases fit TRBD2. The J call is doubtful: the DNA matches TRBJ2-7 better. There are 14 residues in the CDR3. Germline V gives CDR1 SGHNT, CDR2 YYREEE (reference sequence). CDR3 amino acids: CASSKGLAEYEQYF. CDR3 nucleotides: TGTGCCAGCAGCAAGGGACTAGCAGAATACGAGCAGTACTTC.

This clone was found once. The chain carries TRBV5-1 and TRBJ2-3; the match to TRBD2 covers 9 bases. Germline V lookup: CDR1 SGHRS, CDR2 YFSETQ. The V segment lost 0 bases and the J segment 2 bases; nucleotides outside the gene matches: 1. The CDR3 has 15 amino acids. The CDR3: CASSLGLADTDTQYF. CDR3 bases: TGCGCCAGCAGCTTGGGACTAGCGGACACAGATACGCAGTATTTT.

The chain links TRBV25-1 to TRBJ1-2; unclear D gene. Germline CDR1 MGHDK, CDR2 SYGVNS. Trimming took off 7 bases at V and 4 bases at J, with 10 bases between the two ends. The CDR3 consists of 12 residues. In nucleotides, the CDR3 is TGTGCCAGCACGAACAGCTTCTATGGCTACACCTTC. As protein: CASTNSFYGYTF.